The clone carrying this TCR beta chain was seen more than once but under ten times. No antigen is known for it. The CDR3 totals 14 residues. Germline lookup yields CDR1 ENHRY and CDR2 SYGVKD. Trimming cost V 6 bases and J 1 base; bases outside gene matches: 4. This sample was included in a study of CD8 T cells in ankylosing spondylitis. Findings and caveats of the study: What seemed typical of ankylosing spondylitis blood was a TCR beta motif built from eight highly homologous variants.

Each CDR3 protein is one row after TCRdb ran MiXCR on the 5' RACE reads. The profile covers about 540,000 distinct CDR3 sequences, with approximately 11% appearing a single time and approximately 7% taken by the ten largest. This TCR came from a male donor with ankylosing spondylitis. The chain links TRBV10-3 to TRBJ2-5, with TRBD2 identical over 8 bases. Sample: blood, either unsorted or a sorted T cell fraction (not recorded which). The CDR3 spells CAISIGLAQETQYF. CDR3 in DNA: TGTGCCATCAGCATTGGACTAGCCCAAGAGACCCAGTACTTC.